This T cell receptor (beta chain) was retrieved from a study of T cells in Graves' hyperthyroidism and ophthalmopathy. RNA transcripts served as the template for amplifying TCR beta CDR3 regions. An initial round of RT-PCR targeting the TCR CDR3 relied on the HTBI primer set. TCRdb re-called the multiplex PCR reads through MiXCR, storing one row per CDR3 protein. The sample carries 350,000 to 400,000 distinct CDR3 sequences, approximately 15% recorded once. This CDR3 has 16 amino acids. V was pared by 1 base and J by 3 bases, with 7 bases of the junction left unmatched. Germline-derived CDR1 and CDR2 are SQVTM and ANQGSEA. This clonotype has ten or more counts.

Sequenced: blood. The chain recombines TRBV29-1 with TRBJ2-3; 10 bases agree with TRBD2. The sequence came from a woman in her sixties with Graves' hyperthyroidism. CDR3 in amino acids: CSVEGGSGRRTDTQYF. The CDR3 coding sequence is TGCAGCGTTGAAGGGGGTAGCGGGAGGCGGACAGATACGCAGTATTTT.